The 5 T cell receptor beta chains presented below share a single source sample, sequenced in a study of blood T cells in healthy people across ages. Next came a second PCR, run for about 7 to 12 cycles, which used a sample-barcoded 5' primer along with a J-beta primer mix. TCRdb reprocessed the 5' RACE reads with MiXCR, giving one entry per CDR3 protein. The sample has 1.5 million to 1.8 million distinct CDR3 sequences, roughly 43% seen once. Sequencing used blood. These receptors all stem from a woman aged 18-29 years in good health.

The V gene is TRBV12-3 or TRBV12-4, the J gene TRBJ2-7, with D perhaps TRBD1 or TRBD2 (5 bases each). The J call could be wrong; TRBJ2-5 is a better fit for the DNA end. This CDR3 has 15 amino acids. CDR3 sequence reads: CASNAPGTEGETQYF. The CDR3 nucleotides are TGTGCCAGCAACGCTCCGGGGACCGAAGGAGAGACCCAGTACTTC.

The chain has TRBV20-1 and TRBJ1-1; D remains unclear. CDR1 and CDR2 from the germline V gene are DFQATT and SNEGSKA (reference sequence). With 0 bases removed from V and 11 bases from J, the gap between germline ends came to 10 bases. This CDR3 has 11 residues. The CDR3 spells CSAREKSGAFF. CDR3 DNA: TGCAGTGCTAGAGAAAAGAGTGGGGCTTTCTTT.

Here the CDR3 reads CATSRDPGRIYNEQFF. The CDR3 coding sequence is TGTGCCACCAGCAGAGATCCCGGACGGATTTACAATGAGCAGTTCTTC. This chain links TRBV15 with TRBJ2-1; D not certain. Trimming shortened V by 0 bases and J by 4 bases, and 13 bases separated the two germline ends. The germline V gene encodes CDR1 LNHNV and CDR2 YYDKDF (reference sequence). This CDR3 is 16 amino acids long.

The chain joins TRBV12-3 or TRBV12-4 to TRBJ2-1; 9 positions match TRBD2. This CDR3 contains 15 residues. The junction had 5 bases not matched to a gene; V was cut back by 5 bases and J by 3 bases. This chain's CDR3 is CASSGSGGRYNEQFF. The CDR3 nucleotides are TGTGCCAGCAGTGGGAGCGGGGGGCGCTACAATGAGCAGTTCTTC.

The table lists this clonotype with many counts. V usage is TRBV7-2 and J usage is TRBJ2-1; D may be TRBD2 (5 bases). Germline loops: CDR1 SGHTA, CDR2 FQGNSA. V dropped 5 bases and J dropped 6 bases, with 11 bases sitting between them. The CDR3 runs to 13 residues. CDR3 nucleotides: TGTGCCAGCAGCCCCACTAGAGTCAATGAGCAGTTCTTC. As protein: CASSPTRVNEQFF.